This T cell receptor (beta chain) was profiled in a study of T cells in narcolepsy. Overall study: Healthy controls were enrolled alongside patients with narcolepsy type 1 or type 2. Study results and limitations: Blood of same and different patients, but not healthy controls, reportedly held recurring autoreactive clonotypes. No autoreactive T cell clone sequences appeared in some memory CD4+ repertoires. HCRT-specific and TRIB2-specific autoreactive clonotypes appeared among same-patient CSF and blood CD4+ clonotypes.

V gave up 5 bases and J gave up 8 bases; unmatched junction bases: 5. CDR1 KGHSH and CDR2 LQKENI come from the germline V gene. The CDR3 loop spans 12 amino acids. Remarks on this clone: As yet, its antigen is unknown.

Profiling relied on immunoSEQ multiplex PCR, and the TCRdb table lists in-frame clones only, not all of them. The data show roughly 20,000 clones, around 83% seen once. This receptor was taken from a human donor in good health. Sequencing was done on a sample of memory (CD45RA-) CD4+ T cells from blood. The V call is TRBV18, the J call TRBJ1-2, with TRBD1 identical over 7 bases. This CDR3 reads CASSIQGEGYTF. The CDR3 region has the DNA TGTGCCAGCTCAATTCAGGGGGAAGGCTACACCTTC.